The text below deals with one T cell receptor (beta chain). What this receptor recognizes is not known. Base qualities were left out, and no much larger clone turns up one base away. The CDR3 runs 12 residues from the cysteine to the phenylalanine. Only the CDR3 DNA stays, 36 bases, in frame from base 1. For CDR1 and CDR2, the germline V gene (reference sequence) lists SGHNT and YYREEE. A distance of 15 bases separates the germline ends of V and J, which lose 4 bases and 11 bases respectively. These data originate in a study of control samples from healthy donors and cancer patients (dated by TCRdb to between 2020 and 2021). Library generation was performed with the immunoSEQ multiplex PCR assay. The table comes from immuneACCESS by way of TCRdb, which keeps in-frame sequences with V and J called. Part of the clones is missing from these tables; in studies checked, under half for an unresolved V gene and the rest for unknown reasons. This sample holds approximately 60,000 clones; 91% were observed only once. Approximately 0.95% of the sample is in the top ten clones.

The source material was PBMCs. Recombination linked TRBV5-4 to TRBJ1-2; the D gene assignment is ambiguous. The clonotype was recovered from a man between 25 and 39 years old with colorectal cancer. CDR3 reads: CASSDTARGYTF. The nucleotides read TGTGCCAGCAGCGATACAGCGAGAGGGTACACCTTC.